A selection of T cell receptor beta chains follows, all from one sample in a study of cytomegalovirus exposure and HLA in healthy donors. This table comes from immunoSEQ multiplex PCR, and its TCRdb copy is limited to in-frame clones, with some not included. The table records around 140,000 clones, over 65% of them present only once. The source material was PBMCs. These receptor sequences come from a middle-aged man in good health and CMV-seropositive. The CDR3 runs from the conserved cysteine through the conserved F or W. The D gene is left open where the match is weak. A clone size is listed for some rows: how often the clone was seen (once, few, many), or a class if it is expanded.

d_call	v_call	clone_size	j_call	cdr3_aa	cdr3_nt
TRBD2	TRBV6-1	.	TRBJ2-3	CASSENGGMGTDTQYF	TGTGCCAGCAGTGAAAACGGGGGGATGGGTACAGATACGCAGTATTTT
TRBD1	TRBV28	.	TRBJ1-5	CASSFGTGTNQPQHF	TGTGCCAGCAGTTTTGGGACAGGCACAAATCAGCCCCAGCATTTT
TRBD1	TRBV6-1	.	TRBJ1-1	CATTTGGANTEAFF	TGTGCCACCACAACAGGGGGCGCGAACACTGAAGCTTTCTTT
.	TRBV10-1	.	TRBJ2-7	CASSDLPYEQYF	TGCGCCAGCAGTGACCTTCCCTACGAGCAGTACTTC
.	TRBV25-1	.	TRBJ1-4	CASSEAGRLEKLFF	TGTGCCAGCAGTGAGGCAGGGCGGCTCGAAAAACTGTTTTTT
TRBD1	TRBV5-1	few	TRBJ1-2	CASSTDRVGGYTF	TGCGCCAGCAGCACCGACAGGGTCGGTGGCTACACCTTC
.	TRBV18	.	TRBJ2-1	CASSMSIEQFF	TGTGCCAGCTCAATGTCTATTGAGCAGTTCTTC
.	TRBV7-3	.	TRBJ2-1	CASSPRSEQFF	TGTGCCAGCAGCCCCAGAAGTGAGCAGTTCTTC
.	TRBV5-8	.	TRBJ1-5	CASTAGSNQPQHF	TGTGCCAGTACTGCGGGGAGCAATCAGCCCCAGCATTTT
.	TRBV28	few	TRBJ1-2	CASSLLLGYGYTF	TGTGCCAGCAGTCTACTTCTCGGTTATGGCTACACCTTC
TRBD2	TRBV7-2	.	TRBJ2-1	CASSSPLAGGPDEQFF	TGTGCCAGCAGCTCCCCGTTAGCGGGAGGGCCGGATGAGCAGTTCTTC
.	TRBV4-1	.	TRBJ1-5	CASSPREGNQPQHF	TGCGCCAGCAGCCCTCGAGAGGGCAATCAGCCCCAGCATTTT
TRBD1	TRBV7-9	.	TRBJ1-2	CASSYTGAYGYTF	TGTGCCAGCAGCTACACAGGGGCTTATGGCTACACCTTC
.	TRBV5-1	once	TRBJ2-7	CASSLAFGVLDPSEQYF	TGCGCCAGCAGCTTGGCCTTCGGAGTCCTAGACCCCTCCGAGCAGTACTTC
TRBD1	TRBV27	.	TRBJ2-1	CASSTDRGGVSEQFF	TGTGCCAGCAGTACCGACAGGGGCGGGGTTAGTGAGCAGTTCTTC
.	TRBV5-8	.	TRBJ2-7	CASRLLYAEQYF	TGTGCCAGCAGACTCCTCTACGCCGAGCAGTACTTC
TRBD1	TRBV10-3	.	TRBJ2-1	CAISDGGRTGGHNEQFF	TGTGCCATCAGTGACGGCGGCCGGACAGGGGGACACAATGAGCAGTTCTTC
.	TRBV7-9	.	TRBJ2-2	CASTISSGGELFF	TGTGCCAGCACTATTAGTAGCGGCGGGGAGCTGTTTTTT
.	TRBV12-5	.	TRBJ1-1	CASGSGGDTEAFF	TGTGCTAGTGGTTCGGGGGGGGACACTGAAGCTTTCTTT
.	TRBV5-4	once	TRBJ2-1	CASSSQPYNEQFF	TGTGCCAGCAGCTCACAGCCGTACAATGAGCAGTTCTTC
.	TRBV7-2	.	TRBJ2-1	CASSSTGKNYNEQFF	TGTGCCAGCAGCTCGACCGGGAAGAATTACAATGAGCAGTTCTTC
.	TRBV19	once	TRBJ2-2	CASSMRRAGTGELFF	TGTGCCAGTAGTATGCGGCGGGCTGGCACCGGGGAGCTGTTTTTT
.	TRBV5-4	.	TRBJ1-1	CASSFYGGRTEAFF	TGTGCCAGCAGCTTTTACGGGGGAAGGACTGAAGCTTTCTTT
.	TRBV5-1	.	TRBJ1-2	CASSLMGQGSNGYTF	TGCGCCAGCAGCTTGATGGGGCAGGGTTCCAATGGCTACACCTTC
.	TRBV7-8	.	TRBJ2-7	CASSPPGVQEQYF	TGTGCCAGCAGCCCCCCTGGTGTACAGGAGCAGTACTTC
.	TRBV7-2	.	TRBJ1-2	CASSRSGVYGYTF	TGTGCCAGCAGCCGATCGGGGGTTTATGGCTACACCTTC
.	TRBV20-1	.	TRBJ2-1	CSATPGGGQFF	TGCAGTGCTACACCGGGTGGTGGGCAGTTCTTC
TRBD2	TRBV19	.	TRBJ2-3	CASSDFRLAGGGETDTQYF	TGTGCCAGCAGCGATTTCAGACTAGCGGGAGGCGGTGAAACAGATACGCAGTATTTT
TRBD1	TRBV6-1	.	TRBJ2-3	CASTPGTVTTDTQYF	TGTGCCAGCACCCCCGGGACAGTAACCACAGATACGCAGTATTTT
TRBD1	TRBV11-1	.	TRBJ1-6	CASTRQGSDSPLHF	TGTGCCAGCACCAGACAGGGATCGGACTCACCCCTCCACTTT
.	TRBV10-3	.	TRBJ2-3	CATKMDSSTDTQYF	TGTGCCACTAAAATGGACAGTAGCACAGATACGCAGTATTTT
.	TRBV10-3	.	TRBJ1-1	CAISAQQGISEAFF	TGTGCCATCAGTGCCCAACAGGGAATCTCTGAAGCTTTCTTT
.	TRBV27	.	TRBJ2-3	CASSSSGHTQYF	TGTGCCAGCAGTTCATCGGGCCACACGCAGTATTTT
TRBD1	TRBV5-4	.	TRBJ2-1	CASSLIQGTYNEQFF	TGTGCCAGCAGCCTAATACAGGGGACCTACAATGAGCAGTTCTTC
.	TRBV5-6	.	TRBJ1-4	CASSPKRWGPNEKLFF	TGTGCCAGCAGCCCGAAGAGGTGGGGCCCTAATGAAAAACTGTTTTTT
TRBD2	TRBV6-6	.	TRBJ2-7	CASSTRGGHEQYF	TGTGCCAGCAGTACCCGGGGGGGGCACGAGCAGTACTTC
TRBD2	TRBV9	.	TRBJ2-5	CANPGLADKETQYF	TGTGCCAACCCCGGACTAGCGGATAAAGAGACCCAGTACTTC